This T cell receptor beta chain originates from a study of blood T cell repertoires in COVID-19. Whole-study context: Collection of acute and convalescent COVID-19 samples took place in the United States, Italy and Spain.

The cohort comprised adults aged about 18 to 100 years residing in 20 to 30 US areas. The CDR3 totals 14 residues. The germline CDR1 and CDR2 sequences are LNHDA and SQIVND (reference sequence). The trim removed 7 bases at V and 6 bases at J, leaving 10 bases unmatched. Profiled with immunoSEQ multiplex PCR; TCRdb holds only in-frame clones, not every one. The sample contains about 300,000 clones, approximately 86% of which appear only once. The sample was PBMCs or T cells enriched from blood (not recorded which). The rearrangement links TRBV19 to TRBJ1-1; 8 nucleotides match TRBD1. The receptor was isolated from a woman in her late teens or twenties who had recovered from COVID-19. The DNA for the CDR3 is TGTGCCAGTATTGAAAGGACAGGGCGGCCTGAAGCTTTCTTT. Translation gives CASIERTGRPEAFF.